These T cell receptor beta chains were read from a single sample in a study of graft-versus-host responses after intestinal transplantation. Some clones are missing from TCRdb's copy, which holds only in-frame ones; the method was immunoSEQ multiplex PCR. The sample records some 70,000 clones, more than 75% being singletons. Antigens of these TCRs are unknown. The material was unstimulated CD8+ T cells sorted from spleen or lymph node cells, obtained before transplant. These receptors came from a human donor who was the organ donor for an intestinal transplant. CDR3s include the opening cysteine and the closing phenylalanine or tryptophan. A D gene is named only where the DNA matches it firmly. For some rows the clone size is stated as once, few or many, or as a class when expanded; others skip it.

V	D	size	J	CDR3	DNA
TRBV2	NA	NA	TRBJ1-6	CASSGGRGYSPLHF	TGTGCCAGCAGTGGCGGCAGGGGATACTCACCCCTCCACTTT
TRBV28	NA	NA	TRBJ2-1	CASVSTGQYNEQFF	TGTGCCAGCGTATCAACCGGACAGTACAATGAGCAGTTCTTC
TRBV28	NA	NA	TRBJ2-3	CASSLRSAFPTDTQYF	TGTGCCAGCAGTTTACGGTCGGCTTTCCCCACAGATACGCAGTATTTT
TRBV6-1	NA	NA	TRBJ1-1	CASDSLTEAFF	TGTGCCAGCGACAGTTTGACTGAAGCTTTCTTT
TRBV7-9	NA	NA	TRBJ2-7	CASSSTGTKGTYEQYF	TGTGCCAGCAGCTCGACCGGGACCAAAGGAACCTACGAGCAGTACTTC
TRBV11-2	NA	NA	TRBJ1-1	CASSIRGRGPFF	TGTGCCAGCAGCATCCGGGGGCGCGGTCCGTTCTTT
TRBV30	NA	NA	TRBJ1-5	CAWSVKENQPQHF	TGTGCCTGGAGTGTAAAGGAAAATCAGCCCCAGCATTTT
TRBV7-8	NA	NA	TRBJ2-1	CASSYPGSYNEQFF	TGTGCCAGCAGCTACCCCGGGTCCTACAATGAGCAGTTCTTC
TRBV15	NA	NA	TRBJ2-3	CATSRVPVTDTQYF	TGTGCCACCAGCAGAGTCCCAGTCACAGATACGCAGTATTTT
TRBV7-9	NA	NA	TRBJ2-7	CASSVNGARHEQYF	TGTGCCAGCAGCGTCAACGGGGCTAGGCACGAGCAGTACTTC
TRBV29-1	NA	NA	TRBJ2-5	CSAEAQETQYF	TGCAGCGCCGAGGCCCAAGAGACCCAGTACTTC
TRBV14	NA	NA	TRBJ2-1	CASSQEFEQFF	TGTGCCAGCAGCCAAGAGTTTGAGCAGTTCTTC
TRBV5-1	NA	once	TRBJ1-1	CASSFLMAGGMNTEAFF	TGCGCCAGCAGCTTTCTCATGGCAGGAGGTATGAACACTGAAGCTTTCTTT
TRBV9	TRBD2	once	TRBJ2-2	CASSVGGGLTGELFF	TGTGCCAGCAGCGTCGGCGGGGGGTTGACCGGGGAGCTGTTTTTT
TRBV28	NA	once	TRBJ2-4	CASSPPPGLTLPAKNIQYF	TGTGCCAGCAGCCCACCTCCGGGACTCACATTGCCGGCCAAAAACATTCAGTACTTC
TRBV5-1	NA	NA	TRBJ2-5	CASRQWQETQYF	TGCGCCAGCCGACAGTGGCAAGAGACCCAGTACTTC
TRBV4-1	NA	NA	TRBJ1-4	CASSQGSFF	TGCGCCAGCAGCCAAGGGTCTTTTTTT
TRBV5-4	TRBD2	NA	TRBJ2-3	CASSLGLAGDDTQYF	TGTGCCAGCAGCTTGGGACTAGCGGGGGATGATACGCAGTATTTT
TRBV11-2	NA	NA	TRBJ2-5	CASSLGGIQETQYF	TGTGCCAGCAGCTTGGGCGGAATCCAAGAGACCCAGTACTTC
TRBV27	NA	NA	TRBJ2-1	CASSLSAGGVQFF	TGTGCCAGCAGTTTGAGTGCCGGGGGAGTGCAGTTCTTC
TRBV30	NA	NA	TRBJ1-6	CAWSVGGSPLHF	TGTGCCTGGAGTGTAGGTGGTTCACCCCTCCACTTT
TRBV7-2	NA	NA	TRBJ2-2	CASSLEGGLAGELFF	TGTGCCAGCAGCTTAGAGGGGGGCTTAGCCGGGGAGCTGTTTTTT
TRBV6-5	TRBD1	NA	TRBJ1-6	CASSPGTDYNSPLHF	TGTGCCAGCAGTCCTGGGACAGATTATAATTCACCCCTCCACTTT
TRBV11-2	TRBD1	once	TRBJ2-7	CASSFDWVFLEQGVHEQYF	TGTGCCAGCAGCTTCGATTGGGTGTTCTTAGAACAGGGGGTACACGAGCAGTACTTC
TRBV5-1	TRBD1	NA	TRBJ2-7	CASSPGQIYEQYF	TGCGCCAGCAGCCCGGGACAGATCTACGAGCAGTACTTC
TRBV9	TRBD1	NA	TRBJ1-2	CASSPRLQGGIENGYTF	TGTGCCAGCAGCCCACGTCTACAGGGGGGGATAGAAAATGGCTACACCTTC
TRBV6-1	TRBD2	once	TRBJ2-1	CASADGTSGHNEQFF	TGTGCCAGCGCCGACGGGACTAGCGGACACAATGAGCAGTTCTTC
TRBV28	NA	NA	TRBJ1-6	CASSLGRRLRGSPLHF	TGTGCCAGCAGTCTAGGCCGACGCCTGAGGGGATCACCCCTCCACTTT
TRBV27	TRBD2	NA	TRBJ2-3	CASTRAGGITDTQYF	TGTGCCAGCACTCGGGCGGGGGGGATCACAGATACGCAGTATTTT
TRBV28	TRBD2	NA	TRBJ2-1	CASSKLAGAIEQFF	TGTGCCAGCAGTAAACTAGCGGGGGCTATTGAGCAGTTCTTC
TRBV10-3	NA	NA	TRBJ2-2	CAITGANGGELFF	TGTGCCATCACCGGGGCGAACGGCGGTGAGCTGTTTTTT
TRBV4-2	TRBD1	NA	TRBJ2-5	CASSQGGQGAWETQYF	TGTGCCAGCAGCCAAGGAGGGCAGGGGGCTTGGGAGACCCAGTACTTC
TRBV5-6	NA	few	TRBJ2-7	CASSLAEQYF	TGTGCCAGCAGCTTGGCCGAGCAGTACTTC
TRBV7-8	NA	NA	TRBJ1-1	CASTPTVPEAFF	TGTGCCAGCACTCCGACAGTACCTGAAGCTTTCTTT
TRBV11-2	NA	NA	TRBJ1-3	CASTWDVSGNTIYF	TGTGCCAGCACCTGGGATGTCTCTGGAAACACCATATATTTT
TRBV5-1	TRBD1	NA	TRBJ1-2	CASSVGQTTNGYTF	TGCGCCAGCAGCGTGGGACAGACGACGAATGGCTACACCTTC
TRBV2	NA	NA	TRBJ2-7	CATLGSYEQYF	TGTGCCACCCTTGGCTCCTACGAGCAGTACTTC
TRBV6-1	TRBD1	NA	TRBJ2-6	CASSPQGAGANVLTF	TGTGCCAGCAGTCCGCAGGGGGCTGGGGCCAACGTCCTGACTTTC
TRBV28	TRBD1	NA	TRBJ1-4	CASSPRQGALANEKLFF	TGTGCCAGCAGTCCGAGACAGGGGGCGCTGGCTAATGAAAAACTGTTTTTT
TRBV28	NA	many	TRBJ1-5	CASSLLPSRQPQHF	TGTGCCAGCAGTTTACTCCCGAGCCGGCAGCCCCAGCATTTT
TRBV28	TRBD2	NA	TRBJ2-3	CASSLAGGEIAFADTQYF	TGTGCCAGCAGTTTAGCTGGGGGGGAGATAGCATTCGCAGATACGCAGTATTTT
TRBV5-4	TRBD1	NA	TRBJ2-2	CASSSRDSFPGELFF	TGTGCCAGCAGCTCCCGGGACAGCTTCCCCGGGGAGCTGTTTTTT
TRBV9	TRBD1	once	TRBJ2-3	CASSARQGYTDTQYF	TGTGCCAGCAGCGCTCGACAGGGGTACACAGATACGCAGTATTTT
TRBV6-6	NA	NA	TRBJ2-3	CASSPGVSTDTQYF	TGTGCCAGCAGTCCCGGAGTAAGCACAGATACGCAGTATTTT
TRBV10-2	NA	NA	TRBJ2-1	CASSVRLGNEQFF	TGCGCCAGCAGTGTGCGGCTGGGGAATGAGCAGTTCTTC
TRBV2	TRBD2	NA	TRBJ2-1	CASSILAGRDNEQFF	TGTGCCAGCAGTATACTAGCGGGGAGAGACAATGAGCAGTTCTTC
TRBV7-9	TRBD1	NA	TRBJ2-7	CASSLVGDRGSYEQYF	TGTGCCAGCAGCTTAGTGGGGGACAGGGGCTCCTACGAGCAGTACTTC
TRBV6-1	NA	NA	TRBJ2-1	CASSDGDSYNEQFF	TGTGCCAGCAGTGACGGAGACAGCTACAATGAGCAGTTCTTC
TRBV15	TRBD2	once	TRBJ2-3	CATKSGGADTQYF	TGTGCCACCAAATCGGGGGGGGCAGATACGCAGTATTTT
TRBV4-1	NA	NA	TRBJ2-7	CASSQENWAGTYEQYF	TGCGCCAGCAGCCAAGAAAATTGGGCAGGGACCTACGAGCAGTACTTC